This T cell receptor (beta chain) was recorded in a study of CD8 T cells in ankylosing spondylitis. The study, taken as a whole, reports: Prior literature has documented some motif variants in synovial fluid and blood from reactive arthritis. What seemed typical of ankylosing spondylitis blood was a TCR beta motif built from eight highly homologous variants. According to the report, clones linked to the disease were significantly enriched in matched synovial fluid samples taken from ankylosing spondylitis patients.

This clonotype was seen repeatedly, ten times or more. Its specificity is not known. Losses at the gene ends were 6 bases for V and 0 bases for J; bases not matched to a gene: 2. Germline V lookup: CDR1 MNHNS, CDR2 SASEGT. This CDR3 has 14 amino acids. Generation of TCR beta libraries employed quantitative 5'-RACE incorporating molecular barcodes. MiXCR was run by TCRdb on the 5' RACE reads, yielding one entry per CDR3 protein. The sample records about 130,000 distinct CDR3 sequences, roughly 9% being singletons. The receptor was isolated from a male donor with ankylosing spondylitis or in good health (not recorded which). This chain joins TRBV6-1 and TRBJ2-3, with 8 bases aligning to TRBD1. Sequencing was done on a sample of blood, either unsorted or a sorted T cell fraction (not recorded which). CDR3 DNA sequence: TGTGCCAGCAGACGGACAGGGAGCACAGATACGCAGTATTTT. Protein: CASRRTGSTDTQYF.